The 8 T cell receptor beta chains reported below all come from one sample, sequenced in a study of Ad26.COV2.S vaccination and SARS-CoV-2 variants. Assay used: immunoSEQ multiplex PCR; TCRdb lists only in-frame clones, some missing. The table includes 300,000 to 400,000 clones, approximately 86% detected once. Treatment given: roughly 18 received Ad26.COV2.S at low or high dose, single or two shots; about 5 received placebo; per-sample allocation not given. Day 63 following the first vaccine or placebo injection was when the samples were taken. Sample: peripheral blood, taken in a trial of Ad26.COV2.S vaccine versus placebo. The receptors were sampled from a person between 18 and 59 years old who received the Ad26.COV2.S COVID-19 vaccine or a placebo.

The count of this clone is one. The chain recombines TRBV7-9 with TRBJ2-1; 10 bases match TRBD1. Germline V lookup: CDR1 SEHNR, CDR2 FQNEAQ (reference sequence). V dropped 1 base and J dropped 1; count of bases not matched to a gene: 7. This CDR3 has 18 amino acids. CDR3 in DNA: TGTGCCAGCAGCTTAGGCGCGCGGACAGGGGGATCCTACAATGAGCAGTTCTTC. Translation gives CASSLGARTGGSYNEQFF. The whole variable domain, filled in from reference TRBV7-9 and TRBJ2-1, reads DTGVSQNPRHKITKRGQNVTFRCDPISEHNRLYWYRQTLGQGPEFLTYFQNEAQLEKSRLLSDRFSAERPKGSFSTLEIQRTEQGDSAMYLCASSLGARTGGSYNEQFFGPGTRLTVL.

The chain is built from TRBV5-8 and TRBJ2-3; 12 nucleotides match TRBD2. This CDR3 comprises 17 residues. V lost 3 bases and J lost 0; bases outside the gene matches: 5. The V gene's germline CDR1 is SGHTS and CDR2 YDEGEE. Written as DNA, the CDR3 is TGTGCCAGCAGCTCCCGGACTAGCGGGGTTAGCACAGATACGCAGTATTTT. Translated: CASSSRTSGVSTDTQYF.

The V gene is TRBV7-3, the J gene TRBJ2-1; the D is unclear. Trimming cost V 6 bases and J 9 bases, with 15 bases left between them. Germline V lookup: CDR1 SGHTA, CDR2 FQGTGA. The CDR3 runs 13 residues. The CDR3 DNA is TGTGCCAGCAGTCTCGACCGGCGAGGTGAGCAGTTCTTC. Translated: CASSLDRRGEQFF. The full variable domain, with the rest looked up from reference TRBV7-3 and TRBJ2-1, is GAGVSQTPSNKVTEKGKYVELRCDPISGHTALYWYRQSLGQGPEFLIYFQGTGAADDSGLPNDRFFAVRPEGSVSTLKIQRTERGDSAVYLCASSLDRRGEQFFGPGTRLTVL.

This clone is a singleton in its sample. The chain links TRBV19 to TRBJ1-4, with no clear D. This CDR3 is built from 14 residues. V lost 5 bases to trimming and J lost 3 bases, with 10 bases between them. CDR1 is LNHDA and CDR2 is SQIVND in the germline V gene (reference sequence). CDR3 region: CASSRIWANEKLFF. The CDR3 coding sequence is TGTGCCAGTAGTCGTATTTGGGCTAATGAAAAACTGTTTTTT.

This sequence joins TRBV7-2 and TRBJ1-2, with D perhaps matching TRBD1 (5 bases). Germline CDR1 reads SGHTA; CDR2 reads FQGNSA. V was shortened by 1 base and J by 6 bases, with 9 bases between the two germline ends. This CDR3 has 13 residues. CDR3 sequence: CASSLEGANGYTF. The CDR3 DNA is TGTGCCAGCAGCTTAGAAGGGGCGAATGGCTACACCTTC.

This clone was seen more than once but under ten times. The chain uses TRBV10-3 and TRBJ2-2, with D perhaps matching TRBD2 (5 bases). Germline V gene sequence: CDR1 ENHRY, CDR2 SYGVKD. The CDR3 spans 13 residues. The ends were cut back, 7 bases at V and 6 bases at J, with 12 bases in the middle. CDR3 sequence: CAIIRASPGELFF. DNA for the CDR3: TGTGCCATCATTAGGGCTAGCCCCGGGGAGCTGTTTTTT.

J is TRBJ2-2 and V is TRBV6-1; D gene uncertain. The germline V gene encodes CDR1 MNHNS and CDR2 SASEGT. V was clipped by 2 bases and J by 2 bases, with 6 bases between them. The CDR3 has 14 amino acids. The CDR3 sequence is CASSERGNTGELFF. In DNA form, the CDR3 reads TGTGCCAGCAGTGAACGTGGCAACACCGGGGAGCTGTTTTTT.

The chain recombines TRBV6-5 with TRBJ1-1; D not resolved. The CDR3 has 13 residues. Germline V CDR1 and CDR2: MNHEY, SVGAGI. The germline V and J ends were trimmed by 2 bases and 1 base, with 5 bases remaining between them. For the CDR3, the DNA is TGTGCCAGCAGTTACGCACCGAACACTGAAGCTTTCTTT. Amino acid sequence: CASSYAPNTEAFF.